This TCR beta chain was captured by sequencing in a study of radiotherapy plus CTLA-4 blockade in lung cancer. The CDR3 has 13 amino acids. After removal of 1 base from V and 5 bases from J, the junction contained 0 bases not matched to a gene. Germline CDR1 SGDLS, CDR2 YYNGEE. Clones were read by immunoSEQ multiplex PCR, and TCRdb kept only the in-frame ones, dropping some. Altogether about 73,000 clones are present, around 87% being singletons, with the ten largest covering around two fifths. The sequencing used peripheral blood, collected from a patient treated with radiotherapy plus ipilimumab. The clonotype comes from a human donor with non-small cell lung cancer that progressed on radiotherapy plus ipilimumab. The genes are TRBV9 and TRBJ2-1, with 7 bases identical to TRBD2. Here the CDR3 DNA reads TGTGCCAGCAGCGTACTAGCGGACAATGAGCAGTTCTTC. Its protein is CASSVLADNEQFF.